Below, one TCR beta chain is given with its context. Generated by immunoSEQ multiplex PCR, the TCRdb table keeps only in-frame clones and is missing some. The table lists 250,000 to 300,000 clones, about nine tenths of them singletons. The entry originates in a study of blood T cell repertoires in COVID-19. V shed 4 bases and J shed 6 bases, with 14 bases lying between them. CDR3 size: 15 residues. Germline V gene lookup returns CDR1 SGHNT and CDR2 YYREEE (reference sequence). The J gene is TRBJ1-6, the V gene TRBV5-4; perhaps TRBD1 as D (6 bases). The specimen sequenced was peripheral blood. This clonotype originated in a woman aged 40 to 55 who had recovered from COVID-19. The CDR3 sequence: CASSSGGRGNSPLHF. For the CDR3, the DNA is TGTGCCAGCAGCAGTGGGGGCAGGGGTAATTCACCCCTCCACTTT.